The source of this T cell receptor beta chain is a study of T cell clonotyping in hematopoietic cell transplantation. Points on this clone: What it binds is unknown.

Time point reported: recipient sample about 28 days before transplant, after cytoreduction. Per the germline V gene, CDR1 is SGHVS and CDR2 is FNYEAQ. This CDR3 contains 14 residues. V was cut by 4 bases and J by 2 bases, with 11 bases left in between. Sequenced by immunoSEQ multiplex PCR; TCRdb stores in-frame clones only, minus some. Among fewer than 25,000 clones listed, roughly 90% were seen once. General study results and limits: Pathologically expanded recipient clonotypes increased progressively from day 30 to day 180 as diversity fell. Higher Inverse Simpson Index values in graft donor and pretransplant recipient predicted broader posttransplant TCR diversity.

The sample consisted of peripheral blood mononuclear cells, taken before stem cell transplant. This sequence was found in a man aged 18 to 29 with biphenotypic leukemia. Some clones in this sample may be carry-over from other donors' samples. The chain couples TRBV7-6 to TRBJ1-1; D remains ambiguous. This chain's CDR3 is CASSSLVSNTEAFF. CDR3 bases: TGTGCCAGCAGCTCGTTAGTGAGTAACACTGAAGCTTTCTTT.